A selection of T cell receptor beta chains follows, all from one sample in a study of T cell repertoires in cytomegalovirus infection. TCRdb itself ran the reads through MiXCR, one entry per CDR3 protein. The table has some 920,000 distinct CDR3 sequences, around 31% seen once. These receptors' antigens are unknown. This material consisted of cultured CD8+ T cells from PBMCs, taken from culture after CMV antigen stimulation. The receptors were sampled from a human donor in good health (CMV status not recorded). Some clones in this sample may be carry-over from other donors' samples. CDR3s include the opening cysteine and the closing phenylalanine or tryptophan. A D gene is named only where the DNA matches it firmly. The listing skips clone size in some rows; elsewhere it reads once, few, many or a size class.

J	V	D	size	DNA	CDR3
TRBJ1-2	TRBV7-2	NA	many	TGTGCCAGCAGGTCCACTATCGGGGGTGGCTACACCTTC	CASRSTIGGGYTF
TRBJ2-1	TRBV4-1	TRBD2	NA	TGCGCCAGCAGCCCGACTAGCCCCTACAATGAGCAGTTCTTC	CASSPTSPYNEQFF
TRBJ1-1	TRBV7-3	TRBD1	NA	TGTGCCAGCAGCTCAACCGGGACAGGGCTGAACACTGAAGCTTTCTTT	CASSSTGTGLNTEAFF
TRBJ1-1	TRBV15	NA	few	TGTGCCACCAGCAGAGATCGGTCGGGATTTGAGGACACTGAAGCTTTCTTT	CATSRDRSGFEDTEAFF
TRBJ1-6	TRBV2	NA	NA	TGTGCCAGCAGTGGCAGGAGGGACAATTCACCCCTCCACTTT	CASSGRRDNSPLHF
TRBJ2-1	TRBV27	NA	many	TGTGCCAGCAGTTTTGCCAGGGCCGATGAGCAGTTCTTC	CASSFARADEQFF
TRBJ2-1	TRBV19	TRBD1	NA	TGTGCCAGCCCTGGGGGGACAGGGGGTTTTAATGAGCAGTTCTTC	CASPGGTGGFNEQFF
TRBJ2-7	TRBV11-2	NA	NA	TGTGCCAGCAGCTTAGAAATGGCCAGGGTTGCCTACGAGCAGTACTTC	CASSLEMARVAYEQYF
TRBJ1-1	TRBV29-1	NA	NA	TGCTCGGGAGGCACTGAAGCTTTCTTT	CSGGTEAFF
TRBJ1-1	TRBV6-2/TRBV6-3	NA	few	TGTGCCAGCAGTTACCCGCTGGACACTGAAGCTTTCTTT	CASSYPLDTEAFF
TRBJ1-1	TRBV6-5	NA	NA	TGTGCCAGCAGTTACTCGAAGGGGGGGAACACTGAAGCTTTCTTT	CASSYSKGGNTEAFF
TRBJ2-2	TRBV7-6	TRBD1	NA	TGTGCCAGCAGCCCGGGACAGGGGTGGAACGGGGAGCTGTTTTTT	CASSPGQGWNGELFF
TRBJ2-2	TRBV27	TRBD2	NA	TGTGCCAGCGCTGGGCCCCCAGCGGGGGGGACCTCCGACACCGGGGAGCTGTTTTTT	CASAGPPAGGTSDTGELFF
TRBJ1-1	TRBV4-1	NA	NA	TGCGCCAGCAGCCACCCCCGGCCGGACACTGAAGCTTTCTTT	CASSHPRPDTEAFF
TRBJ2-1	TRBV7-8	NA	NA	TGTGCCAGCAGCTTAGTCCAGGGAGTGGGCTCCTACAATGAGCAGTTCTTC	CASSLVQGVGSYNEQFF
TRBJ2-3	TRBV9	NA	few	TGTGCCAGCAGCGTAGGGACGGATTTCAGCACAGATACGCAGTATTTT	CASSVGTDFSTDTQYF
TRBJ1-1	TRBV7-6	TRBD1	NA	TGTGCCAGCAGCTCTTTCGACAGGGTCGGGACTGGCACTGAAGCTTTCTTT	CASSSFDRVGTGTEAFF
TRBJ2-3	TRBV7-9	TRBD2	NA	TGTGCCAGCAGGGGACTGGTAGCGGGGTTCACAGATACGCAGTATTTT	CASRGLVAGFTDTQYF
TRBJ2-7	TRBV7-8	NA	many	TGTGCCAGCAGACACACGTCTGGGGACGGGGCCTACGAGCAGTACTTC	CASRHTSGDGAYEQYF
TRBJ1-2	TRBV27	NA	few	TGTGCCAGCAGTTTAAATCCCCCTCTTAACTATGGCTACACCTTC	CASSLNPPLNYGYTF
TRBJ2-5	TRBV6-5	TRBD2	NA	TGTGCCAGCAGTACAAAGCGGGGGAAAGAGAAAGAGACCCAGTACTTC	CASSTKRGKEKETQYF
TRBJ2-7	TRBV2	NA	NA	TGTGCCAGCACCCCGACGAGCTACGAGCAGTACTTC	CASTPTSYEQYF
TRBJ1-1	TRBV19	NA	NA	TGTGCCAGTAGTATAGGCCCAGAGGGGACGAACACTGAAGCTTTCTTT	CASSIGPEGTNTEAFF
TRBJ1-4	TRBV5-1	NA	NA	TGCGCCAGCAGCTTGGTTGAGGATGAAAAACTGTTTTTT	CASSLVEDEKLFF
TRBJ2-1	TRBV7-2	TRBD2	NA	TGTGCCAGCAGCTTGCTACTAGCGGGGGGGCGGGATGAGCAGTTCTTC	CASSLLLAGGRDEQFF
TRBJ2-6	TRBV27	NA	many	TGTGCCAGCAGCCTGATCTCTGGGGCCAACGTCCTGACTTTC	CASSLISGANVLTF
TRBJ1-2	TRBV4-2	NA	few	TGTGCCAGCAGCCAATCGCCCGAGAGGAATCCTAACTATGGCTACACCTTC	CASSQSPERNPNYGYTF
TRBJ2-7	TRBV9	NA	NA	TGTGCCAGCAGCCCCGCGCGAGGCTCCTACGAGCAGTACTTC	CASSPARGSYEQYF
TRBJ1-6	TRBV6-8	NA	NA	TGTGCCAGCACAACGGACACCTATTCACCCCTCCACTTT	CASTTDTYSPLHF
TRBJ1-6	TRBV25-1	NA	once	TGTGCCAGCAGTGACATCAGGGTAGAGGGAAATTCACCCCTCCACTTT	CASSDIRVEGNSPLHF
TRBJ2-7	TRBV10-3	TRBD1	few	TGTGCCATCAGCGGACAGGGCTCCTACGAGCAGTACTTC	CAISGQGSYEQYF
TRBJ1-5	TRBV2	NA	NA	TGTGCCAGCAGTGAAACCTATCAGCCCCAGCATTTT	CASSETYQPQHF
TRBJ1-2	TRBV4-1	TRBD1	few	TGCGCCAGCAGCCAGAATTATCGGGCAGGACAGGAACATGGCTACACCTTC	CASSQNYRAGQEHGYTF
TRBJ2-5	TRBV27	NA	few	TGTGCCAGCAGCATTTGGGACCAAGAGACCCAGTACTTC	CASSIWDQETQYF
TRBJ1-5	TRBV19	TRBD1	NA	TGTGCCAGTAGTATCTTACAGGGGGATCAGCCCCAGCATTTT	CASSILQGDQPQHF
TRBJ1-5	TRBV4-2	TRBD1	NA	TGTGCCAGCAGCCAAGGGGCCCCCGGGACAGGGGATCATCAGCCCCAGCATTTT	CASSQGAPGTGDHQPQHF
TRBJ1-1	TRBV25-1	TRBD1	many	TGTGCCAGCAGCGCAGGGGGATACACTGAAGCTTTCTTT	CASSAGGYTEAFF
TRBJ2-5	TRBV12-5	NA	NA	TGTGCTAGTGGTTTGGTACAGGGGGGGAATAAGTACTTC	CASGLVQGGNKYF
TRBJ2-3	TRBV7-9	TRBD1	many	TGTGCCAGCAGCGATCAGGGGGCAGATACGCAGTATTTT	CASSDQGADTQYF
TRBJ1-6	TRBV12-3/TRBV12-4	NA	NA	TGTGCCAGCAGTTTAAAGGGCAGCCATTCACCCCTCCACTTT	CASSLKGSHSPLHF
TRBJ2-3	TRBV7-2	NA	many	TGTGCCAGCAGCCCGATTAGTGGTGGGACGCAGTATTTT	CASSPISGGTQYF
TRBJ1-1	TRBV6-2/TRBV6-3	TRBD1	few	TGTGCCAGCAGGACGGGACAGTTGGTCCCGAACACTGAAGCTTTCTTT	CASRTGQLVPNTEAFF
TRBJ1-5	TRBV6-6	TRBD1	few	TGTGCCAGCAGGGGGACAGGACTCAATCAGCCCCAGCATTTT	CASRGTGLNQPQHF
TRBJ1-6	TRBV7-2	TRBD1	many	TGTGCCAGCAGCTTAGGGTGGGGGCAGGGGGTTTCAACTTCACCCCTCCACTTT	CASSLGWGQGVSTSPLHF
TRBJ2-7	TRBV27	NA	NA	TGTGCCAGCAGTTGGGCAGGTTCGTCCTACGAGCAGTACTTC	CASSWAGSSYEQYF
TRBJ2-1	TRBV7-9	TRBD1	few	TGTGCCAGCAGCCCCAACAAGGGGGCGGTGAGGGGGGAGCAGTTCTTC	CASSPNKGAVRGEQFF
TRBJ2-4	TRBV2	TRBD2	few	TGTGCCAGCAGTGGTATACTAGCGGGGCCAAACATTCAGTACTTC	CASSGILAGPNIQYF
TRBJ2-1	TRBV28	NA	NA	TGTGCCAGCAGTTTACAGGGTAGACGATTTGAGCAGTTCTTC	CASSLQGRRFEQFF
TRBJ1-2	TRBV6-2/TRBV6-3	NA	few	TGTGCCAGCAGTTACTCGAAGCACGGGGGAGACTATGGCTACACCTTC	CASSYSKHGGDYGYTF
TRBJ1-2	TRBV7-2	TRBD1	NA	TGTGCCAGCAGCCTACCCTACAGGGGGCTTTCTCTTAACTATGGCTACACCTTC	CASSLPYRGLSLNYGYTF
TRBJ2-7	TRBV6-1	TRBD1	many	TGTGCCAGCAGTGTGGGACAGGAGACCTACGAGCAGTACTTC	CASSVGQETYEQYF